This is a list of T cell receptor beta chains from one sample in a study of blood T cells in healthy people across ages. From the 5' RACE reads, TCRdb called clonotypes with MiXCR, one entry per CDR3 protein. The sample has approximately 700,000 distinct CDR3 sequences, less than 40% seen once; the top ten hold roughly 14%. The specimen sequenced was blood. The receptors come from a woman of 80 years or more in good health. CDR3s include the opening cysteine and the closing phenylalanine or tryptophan. D genes are given only for firm matches.

d_call j_call v_call cdr3_aa
- TRBJ2-3 TRBV5-6 CASTRLRLTDTQYF
- TRBJ2-1 TRBV20-1 CSGGSYNEQFF
TRBD1 - TRBV7-2 CASSPRAGGLSGETQYF
TRBD2 TRBJ2-1 TRBV7-8 CASSPTTSFSSYNEQFF
TRBD2 TRBJ2-3 TRBV7-9 CASSLIGTSGFLDTQYF
- TRBJ2-1 TRBV5-1 CASSSLGVRTNNEQFF
- TRBJ2-3 TRBV18 CASSPLGVRLGADTQYF
TRBD2 TRBJ2-1 TRBV10-3 CAISTSGGNNEQFF
- TRBJ2-7 TRBV7-9 CASSFRTAVYEQYF
- TRBJ2-3 TRBV21-1 CASSPTPLAGGPSTDTQYF
- TRBJ2-7 TRBV2 CASRSVMYERYF